This T cell receptor (beta chain) was sequenced in a study of T-cell memory formation after mild COVID-19. The CDR3 totals 12 residues. V lost 7 bases to trimming and J lost 7 bases, with 13 bases between them. Each CDR3 protein gets one entry after TCRdb re-called the 5' RACE reads with MiXCR. The table shows fewer than 500,000 distinct CDR3 sequences, with about 23% occurring only once. A few counts support this clonotype. V gene TRBV12-3 or TRBV12-4 combines with J gene TRBJ1-2; D not certain. The sequencing sample was made of PBMCs or a T cell subset sorted from them (not recorded which). This receptor was taken from an adult woman who had mild COVID-19 (a few samples of this study predate the infection). Cell type and time point are not known. The CDR3 spells CASTTRLGGYTF. The CDR3 coding sequence is TGTGCCAGCACCACAAGGTTGGGTGGCTACACCTTC.